This T cell receptor beta chain was identified in a study of neoadjuvant nivolumab and ipilimumab in lung cancer. This clone has only one observation. Libraries were prepared by immunoSEQ multiplex PCR; TCRdb keeps only in-frame clonotypes and omits some of them. This sample has 10,000 to 15,000 clones, with less than 75% found just once. The sample was peripheral blood, taken after neoadjuvant nivolumab, alone or with ipilimumab, at or shortly before surgery. The sequence was obtained from an adult with non-small cell lung cancer.

CDR3: CASSPFWGENEKLFF. Here the CDR3 DNA reads TGTGCCAGCTCACCCTTTTGGGGAGAGAATGAAAAACTGTTTTTT. The chain employs TRBV18 and TRBJ1-4; D gene ambiguous. The CDR3 extends over 15 amino acids. The V end was cut by 3 bases, the J end by 5 bases, with 13 bases between. From germline, CDR1 is KGHSH and CDR2 LQKENI.